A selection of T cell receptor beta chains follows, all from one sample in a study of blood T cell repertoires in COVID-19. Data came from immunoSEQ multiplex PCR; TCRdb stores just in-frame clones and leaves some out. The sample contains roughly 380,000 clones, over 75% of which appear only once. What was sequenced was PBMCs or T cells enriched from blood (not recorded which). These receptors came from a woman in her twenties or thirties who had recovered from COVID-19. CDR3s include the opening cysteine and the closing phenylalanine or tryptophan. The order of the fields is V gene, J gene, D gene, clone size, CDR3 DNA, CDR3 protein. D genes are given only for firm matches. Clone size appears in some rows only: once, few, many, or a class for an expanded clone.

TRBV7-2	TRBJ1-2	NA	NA	TGTGCCAGCAGCTTAGGTGGTCTAGGTGGCTACACCTTC	CASSLGGLGGYTF
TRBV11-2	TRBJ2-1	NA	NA	TGTGCCAGCAGCTGGTCAGGGAATGAGCAGTTCTTC	CASSWSGNEQFF
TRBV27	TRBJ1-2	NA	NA	TGTGCCAGCAGGATACAGGGATTTGAGGGCGGCTACACCTTC	CASRIQGFEGGYTF
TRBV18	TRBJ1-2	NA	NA	TGTGCCAGCTCACTGTGGGCTCGGGAGTACACCTTC	CASSLWAREYTF
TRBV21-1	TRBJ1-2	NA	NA	TGTGCCAGCAGCAAGGACAGAAAGGGGCCGGAAGGCTACACCTTC	CASSKDRKGPEGYTF
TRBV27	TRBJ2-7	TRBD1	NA	TGTGCCAGCAGCTCCTGGGACAGCAACTACGAGCAGTACTTC	CASSSWDSNYEQYF
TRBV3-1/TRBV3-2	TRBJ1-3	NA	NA	TGTGCCAGCAGCCAAGAAATCTCCCCCATATATTTT	CASSQEISPIYF
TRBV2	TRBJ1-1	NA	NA	TGTGCCAGCATGGGGCCCAACCCGAACACTGAAGCTTTCTTT	CASMGPNPNTEAFF
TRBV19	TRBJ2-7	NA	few	TGTGCCAGTAGTACGGGGTACGAGCAGTACTTC	CASSTGYEQYF
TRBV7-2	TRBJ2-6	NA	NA	TGTGCCAGCAGCTTAGCAGGGGAAGCTGGGGCCAACGTCCTGACTTTC	CASSLAGEAGANVLTF
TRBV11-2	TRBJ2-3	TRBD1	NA	TGTGCCAGCAGCTTGGATAGGGGGCAGGGAGATACGCAGTATTTT	CASSLDRGQGDTQYF
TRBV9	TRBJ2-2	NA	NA	TGTGCCAGCAACGCCTATCAGGACACCGGGGAGCTGTTTTTT	CASNAYQDTGELFF
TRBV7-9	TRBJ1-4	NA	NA	TGTGCCAGCAGCTCAAGCCAACGGAGGGCAACTAATGAAAAACTGTTTTTT	CASSSSQRRATNEKLFF
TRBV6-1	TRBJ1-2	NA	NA	TGTGCCAGCAGTGAAGCCTCCGATGGCTACACCTTC	CASSEASDGYTF
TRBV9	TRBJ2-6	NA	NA	TGTGCCAGCAGCGTACGGGACACTCCCTCTGGGGCCAACGTCCTGACTTTC	CASSVRDTPSGANVLTF
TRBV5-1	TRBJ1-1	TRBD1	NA	TGCGCCAGCAGCTGGACAGGGGGCACTGAAGCTTTCTTT	CASSWTGGTEAFF
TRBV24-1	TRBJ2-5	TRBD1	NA	TGTGCCACCAGTGACACTAGACAGGGGGATGGAGAGACCCAGTACTTC	CATSDTRQGDGETQYF
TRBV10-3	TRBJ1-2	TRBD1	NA	TGTGCCATCAGTGAAGGGGGCGGGTATGGCTACACCTTC	CAISEGGGYGYTF
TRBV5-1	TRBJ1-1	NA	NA	TGCGCCAGCAGCTTGGCCCCCGGGAACACTGAAGCTTTCTTT	CASSLAPGNTEAFF
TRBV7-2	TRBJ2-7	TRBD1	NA	TGTGCCAGCAGCTCGATTCAGGGGGCGGGCGAGCAGTACTTC	CASSSIQGAGEQYF
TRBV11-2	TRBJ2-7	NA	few	TGTGCCAGCAGCCCCCCGGGATTGTACGAGCAGTACTTC	CASSPPGLYEQYF
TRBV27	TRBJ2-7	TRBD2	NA	TGTGCCAGCAGTTTAGGGACTAGCGGTTATTACGAGCAGTACTTC	CASSLGTSGYYEQYF
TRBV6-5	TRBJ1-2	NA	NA	TGTGCCACACGATATAGGGGCAGCTATGGCTACACCTTC	CATRYRGSYGYTF
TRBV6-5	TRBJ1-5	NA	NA	TGTGCCAGCAGTTACCTGAGCAATCAGCCCCAGCATTTT	CASSYLSNQPQHF
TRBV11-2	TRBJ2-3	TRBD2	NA	TGTGCCAGCAGCTGGGGGACTAGCACAGGGACAGATACGCAGTATTTT	CASSWGTSTGTDTQYF
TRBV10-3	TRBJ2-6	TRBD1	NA	TGTGCCATCAGTGGGACAGGGGGCGCTGAGTCCGGGGCCAACGTCCTGACTTTC	CAISGTGGAESGANVLTF